These 13 T cell receptor beta chains were all obtained from the same sample, sequenced in a study of T cell responses to AZD1222 COVID-19 vaccine. Measured with immunoSEQ multiplex PCR; TCRdb has only the in-frame clones, and not every one. The sample includes around 180,000 clones, 90% to 95% of them seen just once. The sequencing here drew on peripheral blood, taken 28 days after the second AZD1222 dose. These receptors all stem from an adult who received the AZD1222 COVID-19 vaccine.

A few counts support this clone. The CDR3 nucleotides read TGTGCCAGCAGCGACAGGGGGGGTCAGCCCCAGCATTTT. Amino acids: CASSDRGGQPQHF. The rearrangement links TRBV28 to TRBJ1-5; TRBD1 agrees at 9 bases. V gave up 6 bases and J gave up 6 bases; unmatched junction bases: 3. The CDR3 totals 13 residues. CDR1 is MDHEN and CDR2 is SYDVKM in the germline V gene.

The V call is TRBV19, the J call TRBJ2-7; D perhaps matches TRBD1 (5 bases). CDR1 and CDR2 (germline): LNHDA, SQIVND (reference sequence). The CDR3 runs to 14 residues. V shed 5 bases and J shed 4 bases, with 15 bases lying between them. The CDR3 is CASSADSATYEQYF. The CDR3 DNA sequence: TGTGCCAGTAGTGCAGACAGTGCGACGTACGAGCAGTACTTC.

This clone was seen once. The genes are TRBV9 and TRBJ2-2; a weak D match, TRBD2 (5 bases). The CDR3 contains 16 residues. V was clipped by 1 base and J by 5 bases, with 15 bases between them. Germline-derived CDR1 and CDR2 are SGDLS and YYNGEE. Written as DNA, the CDR3 is TGTGCCAGCAGCGTATCCCCTGGGAGAGGAACCGGGGAGCTGTTTTTT. Translating it yields CASSVSPGRGTGELFF.

This chain joins TRBV11-3 and TRBJ2-1; 11 nucleotides agree with TRBD1. V lost 5 bases, J lost 5 bases, and 5 bases stayed unmatched. The CDR3 consists of 15 residues. CDR1 and CDR2 (germline): SGHNT, YENEEA. CDR3 residues: CASSAGQGVHNEQFF. CDR3 DNA sequence: TGTGCCAGCAGCGCGGGACAGGGGGTCCACAATGAGCAGTTCTTC.

The rearrangement joins TRBV6-5 to TRBJ2-1, with TRBD2 matching 7 bases. The CDR3 sequence is 14 residues long. The trim removed 10 bases at V and 8 bases at J, leaving 14 bases unmatched. Germline CDR1 and CDR2: MNHEY and SVGAGI. CDR3 bases: TGTGCCACCCACCGGGACTATGTTTCTGATGAGCAGTTCTTC. This sequence encodes CATHRDYVSDEQFF.

The rearrangement uses TRBV10-2 and TRBJ2-7, with a possible D match to TRBD1 (6 bases). Trimming took off 3 bases at V and 4 bases at J, with 7 bases between the two ends. CDR3 length equals 12 residues. Germline assignment: CDR1 WSHSY and CDR2 SAAADI. Here the CDR3 reads CASSDRGYEQYF. Here the CDR3 DNA reads TGCGCCAGCAGTGACAGGGGATACGAGCAGTACTTC.

The sample holds one count of this clone. This sequence joins TRBV7-3 and TRBJ2-5; 9 bases fit TRBD1. The CDR3 length is 13 residues. The germline V gene has CDR1 SGHTA and CDR2 FQGTGA. After removal of 4 bases from V and 6 bases from J, the junction contained 3 bases not matched to a gene. The CDR3 protein is CASSSGQGQTQYF. The CDR3 DNA follows: TGTGCCAGCAGCTCAGGACAGGGGCAGACCCAGTACTTC.

The chain joins TRBV7-9 to TRBJ1-2; the match to TRBD1 covers 8 bases. CDR1 and CDR2 from the germline V gene are SEHNR and FQNEAQ (reference sequence). This CDR3 contains 15 residues. Losses at the gene ends were 4 bases for V and 3 bases for J; bases not matched to a gene: 7. Here the CDR3 reads CASSSRGQADYGYTF. The CDR3 DNA follows: TGTGCCAGCAGCTCCCGGGGACAGGCGGACTATGGCTACACCTTC.

This clone was recorded a few times. In DNA form, the CDR3 reads TGCGCCAGCAGCTCATCTACAGCCTCAACTAATGAAAAACTGTTTTTT. Protein: CASSSSTASTNEKLFF. The chain combines TRBV5-1 with TRBJ1-4; D ambiguous. Germline CDR1 reads SGHRS; CDR2 reads YFSETQ. V shed 3 bases and J shed 0 bases, with 12 bases lying between them. CDR3 length: 16 residues.

The chain combines TRBV2 with TRBJ2-4; D gene unclear. The CDR3 contains 14 residues. Deletions cut 4 bases from V and 1 base from J, with 8 bases between. Per the germline V gene, CDR1 is SNHLY and CDR2 is FYNNEI. The chain's CDR3 is CASSGERAKNIQYF. The CDR3 DNA follows: TGTGCCAGCAGTGGGGAAAGGGCCAAAAACATTCAGTACTTC.

V is TRBV20-1 and J is TRBJ2-3; D is uncertain. This CDR3 contains 14 residues. Germline CDR1 DFQATT, CDR2 SNEGSKA (reference sequence). Trimming removed 3 bases from V and 1 base from J, with 11 bases in between. CDR3 sequence (DNA): TGCAGTGCTAGTTCGTGGTGGGGCACAGATACGCAGTATTTT. Its translation: CSASSWWGTDTQYF.

The CDR3 DNA sequence: TGTGCCAGCAGTCTGGACAGGGGAACAGATACGCAGTATTTT. This codes for CASSLDRGTDTQYF. The V call is TRBV27, the J call TRBJ2-3; TRBD1 aligns across 9 bases. CDR3 length: 14 residues. The germline CDR1 and CDR2 sequences are MNHEY and SMNVEV (reference sequence). Losses at the gene ends were 5 bases for V and 3 bases for J; bases not matched to a gene: 3.

V gene TRBV7-9 combines with J gene TRBJ1-2, with 7 bases lining up with TRBD1. The trim removed 3 bases at V and 6 bases at J, leaving 7 bases unmatched. This CDR3 is built from 14 residues. Germline values: CDR1 SEHNR, CDR2 FQNEAQ (reference sequence). CDR3 DNA: TGTGCCAGCAGCTTCCGAGGGGGCGTGGATGGCTACACCTTC. This translates into CASSFRGGVDGYTF.